Following are 28 T cell receptor beta chains from one sample sequenced in a study of shared clonotypes between healthy human individuals. Produced via immunoSEQ multiplex PCR; TCRdb's table is partial and in-frame only. The table includes more than 1,200,000 clones, approximately 98.5% detected once. Sequenced material: naive CD4+ T cells sorted from blood. Subset in this sample: CD45RA+ positively selected. Receptors were obtained from a young man in good health.

The chain is built from TRBV6-1 and TRBJ1-5, with D maybe TRBD1 (5 bases). This CDR3 has 13 amino acids. With 8 bases removed from V and 7 bases from J, the gap between germline ends came to 15 bases. In germline, CDR1 is MNHNS, CDR2 SASEGT. CDR3: CASRRVQEQPQHF. CDR3 bases: TGTGCCAGCCGTCGGGTACAGGAGCAGCCCCAGCATTTT.

The chain has TRBV19 and TRBJ2-5; D possibly corresponds to TRBD1 (5 bases). V gave up 3 bases and J gave up 5 bases, with 16 bases separating them. The CDR3 totals 15 residues. Germline CDR1 and CDR2: LNHDA and SQIVND (reference sequence). The CDR3: CASSISPTARETQYF. In DNA form, the CDR3 reads TGTGCCAGTAGTATCTCCCCGACAGCCCGGGAGACCCAGTACTTC.

Comment on this clone: This sample includes further DNA sequences coding for the same CDR3. The chain links TRBV10-3 to TRBJ2-5, with 7 bases aligning to TRBD1. The CDR3 totals 14 residues. V shed 1 base, J shed 2 bases, and the junction held 1 base outside the gene matches. Germline values: CDR1 ENHRY, CDR2 SYGVKD. The CDR3 region has the DNA TGTGCCATCAGTGAGTTACAGGGGCAAGAGACCCAGTACTTC. Its translation: CAISELQGQETQYF.

CDR3 DNA: TGTGCCAGCAGCCCACACATTTCGGGACAGGGCCAGCCCCAGCATTTT. Protein sequence: CASSPHISGQGQPQHF. V is TRBV6-6 and J is TRBJ1-5; 9 bases map to TRBD1. The ends lost 6 bases at V and 7 bases at J; junction bases unmatched: 13. Germline loops: CDR1 MNHNY, CDR2 SVGAGI (reference sequence). This CDR3 spans 16 amino acids.

The V and J genes are TRBV5-1 and TRBJ1-2, with TRBD1 identical over 8 bases. V was clipped by 4 bases and J by 6 bases; unmatched bases: 11. Looked up from germline, CDR1 is SGHRS and CDR2 is YFSETQ. The CDR3 sequence is 15 residues long. The CDR3 loop reads CASSQMDRVAHGYTF. CDR3 nucleotides: TGCGCCAGCAGCCAGATGGACAGGGTAGCTCATGGCTACACCTTC.

The table lists this clone with a count of one. The rearrangement links TRBV7-9 to TRBJ2-2; 7 nucleotides line up with TRBD2. Per germline, CDR1 SEHNR and CDR2 FQNEAQ (reference sequence). The V gene end was trimmed by 10 bases and the J gene end by 0 bases; junction bases not matched to a gene: 14. This CDR3 is 17 amino acids long. CDR3 DNA sequence: TGTGCCATCTCGGCAGGGTCTAGCGGAGCGAACACCGGGGAGCTGTTTTTT. It is translated as CAISAGSSGANTGELFF.

This chain uses TRBV4-1 with TRBJ2-1; TRBD2 matches 13 bases. CDR1 is MGHRA and CDR2 is YSYEKL in the germline V gene. Trimming took 6 bases from V and 9 from J; bases not matched to a gene: 11. The CDR3 totals 16 residues. The CDR3 spells CASRAWTSGSWSEQFF. CDR3 sequence (DNA): TGCGCCAGCAGGGCGTGGACTAGCGGGAGTTGGAGTGAGCAGTTCTTC.

The chain uses TRBV7-9 and TRBJ2-5, with D perhaps given as TRBD1 or TRBD2 (5 bases each). The CDR3 has 15 residues. CDR1 is SEHNR, CDR2 FQNEAQ, per germline (reference sequence). V lost 1 base and J lost 5, with 14 bases in between. The CDR3 region is CASSLVLAGAETQYF. CDR3 sequence (DNA): TGTGCCAGCAGCTTAGTATTAGCCGGGGCGGAGACCCAGTACTTC.

This clone was observed once. This chain connects TRBV28 to TRBJ1-1; 9 bases match TRBD1. The V gene end was trimmed by 3 bases and the J gene end by 6 bases; junction bases not matched to a gene: 5. The CDR3 spans 14 residues. Germline loops: CDR1 MDHEN, CDR2 SYDVKM. This CDR3 is CASSFRDRDAEAFF. The CDR3 bases are TGTGCCAGCAGTTTCAGGGACAGGGACGCTGAAGCTTTCTTT.

This chain links TRBV9 with TRBJ2-1; 11 nucleotides agree with TRBD2. Germline CDR1 reads SGDLS; CDR2 reads YYNGEE. This CDR3 is built from 18 residues. Trimming took 3 bases from V and 2 from J; bases not matched to a gene: 10. The CDR3 here is CASSALPRTSGPYNEQFF. CDR3 sequence (DNA): TGTGCCAGCAGCGCCTTACCGAGGACTAGCGGGCCCTACAATGAGCAGTTCTTC.

The rearrangement links TRBV9 to TRBJ1-2; D remains unclear. Germline V gives CDR1 SGDLS, CDR2 YYNGEE. Trimming cost V 0 bases and J 2 bases, with 11 bases left between them. The CDR3 is made up of 15 amino acids. The DNA of the CDR3 is TGTGCCAGCAGCGTAGCTGCAGCTTTAAACTATGGCTACACCTTC. This translates into CASSVAAALNYGYTF.

The chain joins TRBV2 to TRBJ1-4, with a possible D match to TRBD1 (5 bases). The CDR3 sequence is 15 residues long. Deletions cut 4 bases from V and 8 bases from J, with 17 bases between. CDR1 and CDR2 (germline): SNHLY, FYNNEI. CDR3 bases: TGTGCCAGCAGTGCGAATGGCAGGGTACGGGAAAAACTGTTTTTT. It encodes CASSANGRVREKLFF.

The chain joins TRBV9 to TRBJ2-7; D is perhaps TRBD2 (5 bases). Germline CDR1 SGDLS, CDR2 YYNGEE. CDR3 size: 14 residues. The V end was cut by 0 bases, the J end by 2 bases, with 9 bases between. CDR3 loop: CASSVGRGTYEQYF. Here the CDR3 DNA reads TGTGCCAGCAGCGTAGGTCGGGGTACCTACGAGCAGTACTTC.

The genes are TRBV25-1 and TRBJ2-3, with 8 bases aligning to TRBD2. This CDR3 is 17 amino acids long. CDR1 MGHDK and CDR2 SYGVNS come from the germline V gene. Losses at the gene ends were 0 bases for V and 1 base for J; bases not matched to a gene: 6. CDR3 amino acids: CASSEYIGREGTDTQYF. The CDR3 DNA sequence: TGTGCCAGCAGTGAATATATCGGGCGGGAGGGCACAGATACGCAGTATTTT. The full variable domain, its missing parts supplied by reference TRBV25-1 and TRBJ2-3, is EADIYQTPRYLVIGTGKKITLECSQTMGHDKMYWYQQDPGMELHLIHYSYGVNSTEKGDLSSESTVSRIRTEHFPLTLESARPSHTSQYLCASSEYIGREGTDTQYFGPGTRLTVL.

This sequence joins TRBV30 and TRBJ1-5; no clear D. The CDR3 is 13 amino acids. V lost 2 bases to trimming and J lost 2 bases, with 7 bases between them. The germline V gene encodes CDR1 GTSNPN and CDR2 SVGIG (reference sequence). For the CDR3, the DNA is TGTGCCTGGAGTAACCGGGGCAATCAGCCCCAGCATTTT. It is translated as CAWSNRGNQPQHF.

The V call is TRBV19, the J call TRBJ1-5; tentative D call: TRBD1 (6 bases). The CDR3 loop spans 17 amino acids. Germline assignment: CDR1 LNHDA and CDR2 SQIVND (reference sequence). V gave up 0 bases and J gave up 7 bases, with 19 bases separating them. The CDR3 loop is CASSIDLRDTPGQPQHF. DNA of the CDR3: TGTGCCAGTAGTATAGATCTTAGGGACACCCCGGGACAGCCCCAGCATTTT.

The rearrangement uses TRBV27 and TRBJ2-3, with a possible D match to TRBD1 (6 bases). Germline V gene data show CDR1 as MNHEY and CDR2 as SMNVEV (reference sequence). The length of the CDR3 is 14 residues. V gave up 5 bases and J gave up 8 bases, with 17 bases separating them. The CDR3 protein is CASSQFWGQGTQYF. The CDR3 region has the DNA TGTGCCAGCAGTCAATTTTGGGGGCAGGGTACGCAGTATTTT.

The chain joins TRBV28 to TRBJ2-1, with TRBD2 matching over 13 bases. The CDR3 sequence is 17 residues long. Looked up from germline, CDR1 is MDHEN and CDR2 is SYDVKM. With V trimmed by 7 bases and J by 1 base, 7 bases remained unmatched. The CDR3 bases are TGTGCCAGCACAGGAAAGGGACTAGCGGGATCCTACAATGAGCAGTTCTTC. This sequence encodes CASTGKGLAGSYNEQFF.

The chain has TRBV5-1 and TRBJ2-1, with 13 bases identical to TRBD2. The trim removed 6 bases at V and 4 bases at J, leaving 16 bases unmatched. Germline V gene data show CDR1 as SGHRS and CDR2 as YFSETQ. CDR3 length: 19 amino acids. CDR3 sequence: CASTLLPGLAGVGYNEQFF. The CDR3 nucleotides read TGCGCCAGCACCTTACTCCCTGGACTAGCGGGAGTGGGGTACAATGAGCAGTTCTTC.

CDR3 sequence reads: CASRHGEQFF. The CDR3 DNA reads as TGTGCCAGCCGTCATGGTGAGCAGTTCTTC. This chain connects TRBV28 to TRBJ2-1, with D uncertain. This CDR3 contains 10 residues. Germline V lookup: CDR1 MDHEN, CDR2 SYDVKM. V lost 8 bases and J 9 bases, leaving 8 bases between the germline ends.

V gene TRBV15 combines with J gene TRBJ2-4; TRBD2 aligns across 14 bases. The trim removed 0 bases at V and 1 base at J, leaving 8 bases unmatched. Germline V CDR1 and CDR2: LNHNV, YYDKDF (reference sequence). The CDR3 spans 20 residues. In DNA form, the CDR3 reads TGTGCCACCAGCAGAGATAAGATGGGACTAGCGGGAGATGCCAAAAACATTCAGTACTTC. Translation: CATSRDKMGLAGDAKNIQYF.

Details on this clone: Other DNA sequences in the sample encode the same CDR3. This chain connects TRBV29-1 to TRBJ2-3; 10 bases match TRBD2. The germline CDR1 and CDR2 sequences are SQVTM and ANQGSEA. The CDR3 has 12 residues. Unmatched junction bases numbered 1, after V lost 7 bases and J lost 3 bases. Written as DNA, the CDR3 is TGCAGCGGGACTAGCGGAACAGATACGCAGTATTTT. Residues: CSGTSGTDTQYF.

This clone appeared a single time. The CDR3 DNA is TGTGCCAGCAGCCGGACTAGCGCCGACTACGAGCAGTACTTC. Its translation is CASSRTSADYEQYF. This sequence joins TRBV7-2 and TRBJ2-7; 9 nucleotides line up with TRBD2. Germline CDR1 SGHTA, CDR2 FQGNSA. V shed 5 bases and J 3 bases; nucleotides not matched to a gene: 5. The CDR3 is 14 amino acids.

The chain has TRBV6-1 and TRBJ1-4, with D possibly matching TRBD1 (5 bases). Per the germline V gene, CDR1 is MNHNS and CDR2 is SASEGT. The CDR3 is made up of 15 amino acids. V was clipped by 6 bases and J by 8 bases, with 19 bases between them. The CDR3 DNA is TGTGCCAGCAGCCTGTCGAGAGGAGGGGCCGAAAAACTGTTTTTT. This translates into CASSLSRGGAEKLFF.

The V call is TRBV11-2, the J call TRBJ1-1; D is uncertain. V lost 2 bases to trimming and J lost 3 bases, with 10 bases between them. Germline assignment: CDR1 SGHAT and CDR2 FQNNGV. The CDR3 length is 14 residues. For the CDR3, the DNA is TGTGCCAGCAGCTTATCTATTGGGTACACTGAAGCTTTCTTT. Protein product: CASSLSIGYTEAFF. Looking up the rest from reference TRBV11-2 and TRBJ1-1 gives the full variable domain: EAGVAQSPRYKIIEKRQSVAFWCNPISGHATLYWYQQILGQGPKLLIQFQNNGVVDDSQLPKDRFSAERLKGVDSTLKIQPAKLEDSAVYLCASSLSIGYTEAFFGQGTRLTVV.

V usage is TRBV11-2 and J usage is TRBJ2-5, with 7 bases lining up with TRBD2. The junction had 10 bases not matched to a gene; V was cut back by 4 bases and J by 5 bases. This CDR3 region has 15 residues. Germline lookup yields CDR1 SGHAT and CDR2 FQNNGV. CDR3 DNA sequence: TGTGCCAGCAGCTCGGACGGGAGGCCTTGGGAGACCCAGTACTTC. This translates into CASSSDGRPWETQYF.

The V call is TRBV2, the J call TRBJ2-7, with D possibly TRBD2 on 5 matching bases. The ends were cut back, 6 bases at V and 2 bases at J, with 5 bases in the middle. The CDR3 has 11 residues. CDR1 is SNHLY, CDR2 FYNNEI, per germline. The CDR3 protein is CASRRAYEQYF. CDR3 DNA: TGTGCCAGCAGGCGGGCCTACGAGCAGTACTTC.

This chain uses TRBV2 with TRBJ2-7; no reliable D call. Between the trimmed V and J ends, which lost 6 bases and 1 base, there was a span of 10 bases. This CDR3 is built from 13 residues. Germline-derived CDR1 and CDR2 are SNHLY and FYNNEI. CDR3 coding DNA: TGTGCCAGCAGCGATGGGCAGTCCTACGAGCAGTACTTC. It specifies CASSDGQSYEQYF. Using reference TRBV2 and TRBJ2-7 for the parts outside the CDR3, the full variable domain is EPEVTQTPSHQVTQMGQEVILRCVPISNHLYFYWYRQILGQKVEFLVSFYNNEISEKSEIFDDQFSVERPDGSNFTLKIRSTKLEDSAMYFCASSDGQSYEQYFGPGTRLTVT.